This TCR beta chain was profiled in a study of post-analysis software for immune sequencing data. This CDR3 contains 14 residues. Between the trimmed V and J ends, which lost 7 bases and 1 base, there was a span of 13 bases. The V gene's germline CDR1 is MNHEY and CDR2 SVGEGT. As for this clonotype: The target antigen is unknown.

Study-wide results and caveats: Four or five TRBV segments were more frequent in patients than controls; TRBV5-6, TRBV5-1 and TRBV20-1 belonged to this group. Controls showed significantly higher normalized Chao1 diversity than did multiple sclerosis patients.

Unique-molecular-identifier-tagged TCR beta cDNA libraries were used. TCRdb analysed the PCR reads with MiXCR anew, one entry per CDR3 protein. The table includes around 400,000 distinct CDR3 sequences, less than 40% detected once. The sequence was collected from a girl aged 2-15 years with multiple sclerosis. Material: blood. The chain joins TRBV6-2 or TRBV6-3 to TRBJ1-1; D is ambiguous. CDR3 in DNA: TGTGCCAGCAATTTTAAGCGGAGGAACACTGAAGCTTTCTTT. Residues: CASNFKRRNTEAFF.